This record covers a single T cell receptor beta chain. As for time point: baseline pretreatment blood. Regarding treatment: 15 Gy SBRT to primary tumor, nephrectomy 4 weeks later. This entry comes from a study of radiation and T cells in renal cell carcinoma. The CDR3 consists of 13 residues. The germline gives CDR1 LGHNT, CDR2 FRNRAP. V lost 6 bases to trimming and J lost 4 bases; unmatched junction nucleotides: 1. Repertoires were generated with immunoSEQ multiplex PCR, while TCRdb's copy carries only in-frame clones and drops some. The sample gives about 130,000 clones, 70% to 90% of which show up once; 12% is in the top ten.

The TCR was taken from a woman in her forties or fifties with renal cell carcinoma. The chain combines TRBV12-5 with TRBJ1-4; 8 bases fit TRBD1. This material consisted of blood, taken from a patient whose treatment included radiotherapy and nephrectomy. CDR3 nucleotides: TGTGCTAGTGGGACAGGGGATAATGAAAAACTGTTTTTT. Residues: CASGTGDNEKLFF.